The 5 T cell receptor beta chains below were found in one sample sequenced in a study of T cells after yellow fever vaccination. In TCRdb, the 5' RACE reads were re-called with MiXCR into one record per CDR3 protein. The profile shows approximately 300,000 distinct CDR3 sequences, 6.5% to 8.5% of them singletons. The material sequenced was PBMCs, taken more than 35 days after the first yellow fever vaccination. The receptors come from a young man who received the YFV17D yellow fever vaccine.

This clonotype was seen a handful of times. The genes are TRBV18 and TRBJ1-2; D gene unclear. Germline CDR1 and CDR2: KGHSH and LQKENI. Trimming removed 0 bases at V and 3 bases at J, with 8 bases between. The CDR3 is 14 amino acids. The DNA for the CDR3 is TGTGCCAGCTCACCACCGTTGAAGGACTATGGCTACACCTTC. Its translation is CASSPPLKDYGYTF.

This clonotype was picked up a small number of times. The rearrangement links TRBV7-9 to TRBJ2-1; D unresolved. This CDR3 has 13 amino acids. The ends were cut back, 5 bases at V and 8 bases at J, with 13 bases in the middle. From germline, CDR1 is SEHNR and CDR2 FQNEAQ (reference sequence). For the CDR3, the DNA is TGTGCCAGCAGCAAACCCCTTCAGGATGAGCAGTTCTTC. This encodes CASSKPLQDEQFF.

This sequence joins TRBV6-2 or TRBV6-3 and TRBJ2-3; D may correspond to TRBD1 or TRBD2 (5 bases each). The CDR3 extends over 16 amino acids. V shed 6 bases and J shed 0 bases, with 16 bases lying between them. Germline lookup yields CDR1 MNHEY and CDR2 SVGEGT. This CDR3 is CASSYNRGRSTDTQYF. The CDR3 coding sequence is TGTGCCAGCAGCTACAACCGGGGCCGTAGCACAGATACGCAGTATTTT.

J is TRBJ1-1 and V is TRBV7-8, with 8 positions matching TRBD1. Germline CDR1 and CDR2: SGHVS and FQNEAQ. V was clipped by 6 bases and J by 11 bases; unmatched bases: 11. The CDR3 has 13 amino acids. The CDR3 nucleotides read TGTGCCAGCAGGTCGACAGGGGTTGATAGGGCTTTCTTT. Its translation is CASRSTGVDRAFF.

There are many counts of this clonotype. CDR3 nucleotide sequence: TGCGCCAGCAGCTTGGCCACACGAAGCACAGATACGCAGTATTTT. Residues: CASSLATRSTDTQYF. The chain is built from TRBV5-1 and TRBJ2-3; no definite D call. V lost 0 bases and J lost 0, with 8 bases in between. Germline V lookup: CDR1 SGHRS, CDR2 YFSETQ. There are 15 residues in the CDR3.